Listed below are T cell receptor beta chains from one sample, sequenced in a study of shared clonotypes between healthy human individuals. The method was immunoSEQ multiplex PCR; TCRdb's version includes in-frame clones alone and lacks a portion of them. Seen here are over 1.4 million clones, over 95% observed once, and the top ten hold roughly 1.2%. Sequenced sample: naive CD4+ T cells sorted from blood. Source of these receptors: a man aged 30 to 45 in good health. Both conserved end residues are part of each CDR3. A D gene is named only where the DNA matches it firmly. Clone sizes are given selectively: once, few, many, or a class where the clone is expanded.

.,TRBJ1-4,.,TRBV18,TGTGCCAGCTCACCACAGGGGCTCTTCGACGAAAAACTGTTTTTT,CASSPQGLFDEKLFF
.,TRBJ2-3,.,TRBV5-4,TGTGCCAGCAGCTTGGGACCCAACACAGATACGCAGTATTTT,CASSLGPNTDTQYF
.,TRBJ2-5,.,TRBV28,TGTGCCAGCAGTTACGGGACAACCCAAGAGACCCAGTACTTC,CASSYGTTQETQYF
.,TRBJ1-4,.,TRBV6-6,TGTGCCAGCAGTTCAGATGAAAAACTGTTTTTT,CASSSDEKLFF
.,TRBJ2-1,TRBD2,TRBV7-2,TGTGCCAGCAGCTTGGAAAGCGGGAGCGAAGGAGAGCAGTTCTTC,CASSLESGSEGEQFF
.,TRBJ2-1,TRBD2,TRBV7-2,TGTGCCAGCAGCTTAGGACTAGCGGGAGGGAACAATGAGCAGTTCTTC,CASSLGLAGGNNEQFF
.,TRBJ2-7,.,TRBV29-1,TGCAGCGTTCGTCGTTCCCGGGATCCAAAGGCCGAGCAGTACTTC,CSVRRSRDPKAEQYF
.,TRBJ2-2,.,TRBV2,TGTGCCAGCAGTATCGGGTGGCCTAACACCGGGGAGCTGTTTTTT,CASSIGWPNTGELFF
.,TRBJ2-7,.,TRBV14,TGTGCCAGCAGCTCACACGACATTTCCTACGAGCAGTACTTC,CASSSHDISYEQYF
.,TRBJ1-1,.,TRBV7-9,TGTGCCAGCAGCTTAAGGGGGGCTGAAGCTTTCTTT,CASSLRGAEAFF
.,TRBJ2-5,TRBD2,TRBV5-1,TGCGCCAGCAGCTTGGTTAGCGGGAGTCAGGAGACCCAGTACTTC,CASSLVSGSQETQYF
.,TRBJ2-2,TRBD1,TRBV7-3,TGTGCCAGCAGCTTAAGACGGACAGGTGGCACCGGGGAGCTGTTTTTT,CASSLRRTGGTGELFF
.,TRBJ2-7,TRBD2,TRBV7-2,TGTGCCAGCAGCTTAGCCGCGACTAGCGGTACAGCCGGGCAGTACTTC,CASSLAATSGTAGQYF
.,TRBJ2-7,.,TRBV5-6,TGTGCCAGCACCCAGGGCAGGGTTGATACCTACGAGCAGTACTTC,CASTQGRVDTYEQYF
.,TRBJ2-3,.,TRBV11-2,TGTGCCAGCAGCTTGGGAGTGGGAGATACGCAGTATTTT,CASSLGVGDTQYF
.,TRBJ2-3,TRBD2,TRBV9,TGTGCCAGCAGCGCTTTAGCGGGAGTTGGCACAGATACGCAGTATTTT,CASSALAGVGTDTQYF
.,TRBJ2-3,TRBD1,TRBV9,TGTGCCAGCAGCGGACAGGGTAGCACAGATACGCAGTATTTT,CASSGQGSTDTQYF
.,TRBJ1-5,TRBD1,TRBV5-8,TGTGCCAGCAGCCCGCGGACAGGGATCCAGCCCCAGCATTTT,CASSPRTGIQPQHF
.,TRBJ2-5,.,TRBV7-9,TGTGCCAGCAGCCAGGGATGGGAGACCCAGTACTTC,CASSQGWETQYF
once,TRBJ1-2,TRBD1,TRBV7-2,TGTGCCAGCAGCCGAAGAGACAGGGTTGGTGGCTACACCTTC,CASSRRDRVGGYTF
.,TRBJ2-7,TRBD2,TRBV19,TGTGCCAGTTCGACTAGCGGGAGTTCCTACGAGCAGTACTTC,CASSTSGSSYEQYF
.,TRBJ2-3,TRBD2,TRBV7-9,TGTGCCAGCAGCTGGCGGGAGCTCACAGATACGCAGTATTTT,CASSWRELTDTQYF
.,TRBJ1-1,.,TRBV2,TGTGCCAGCAGTCAACGCCGGGTGAACTCTGAAGCTTTCTTT,CASSQRRVNSEAFF
.,TRBJ2-7,.,TRBV18,TGTGCCAGCTCACCGGGCCCGGGCCTTACCTACGAGCAGTACTTC,CASSPGPGLTYEQYF
.,TRBJ2-7,.,TRBV5-8,TGTGCCAGCAGCTTGGAGGTGACTAGGGTCTACGAGCAGTACTTC,CASSLEVTRVYEQYF
once,TRBJ2-1,TRBD1,TRBV29-1,TGCAGCGTAGGACAGGATTTATACAATGAGCAGTTCTTC,CSVGQDLYNEQFF
.,TRBJ2-3,TRBD2,TRBV6-1,TGTGCCAGCAGTGAACTAGCGGGGACTAGCACAGATACGCAGTATTTT,CASSELAGTSTDTQYF
.,TRBJ2-1,.,TRBV20-1,TGCAGTGCGAAAGCAAACAATGAGCAGTTCTTC,CSAKANNEQFF